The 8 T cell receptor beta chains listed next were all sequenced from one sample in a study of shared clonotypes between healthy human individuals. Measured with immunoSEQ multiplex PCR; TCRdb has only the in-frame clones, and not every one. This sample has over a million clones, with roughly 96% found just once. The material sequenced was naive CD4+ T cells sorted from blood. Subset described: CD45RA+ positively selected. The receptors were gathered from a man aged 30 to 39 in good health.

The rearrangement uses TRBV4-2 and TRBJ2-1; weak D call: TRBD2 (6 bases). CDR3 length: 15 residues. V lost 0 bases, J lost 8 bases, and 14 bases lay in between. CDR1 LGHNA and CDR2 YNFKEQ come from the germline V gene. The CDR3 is CASSQEEGRRYEQFF. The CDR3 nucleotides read TGTGCCAGCAGCCAAGAGGAGGGCCGTCGGTATGAGCAGTTCTTC.

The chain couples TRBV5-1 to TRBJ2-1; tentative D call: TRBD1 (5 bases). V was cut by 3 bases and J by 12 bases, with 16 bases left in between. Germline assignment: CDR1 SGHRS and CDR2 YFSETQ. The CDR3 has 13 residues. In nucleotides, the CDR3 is TGCGCCAGCAGCTCCGAAGACAGATCGAGGCAGTTCTTC. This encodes CASSSEDRSRQFF. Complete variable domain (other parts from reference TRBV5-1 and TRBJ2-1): KAGVTQTPRYLIKTRGQQVTLSCSPISGHRSVSWYQQTPGQGLQFLFEYFSETQRNKGNFPGRFSGRQFSNSRSEMNVSTLELGDSALYLCASSSEDRSRQFFGPGTRLTVL.

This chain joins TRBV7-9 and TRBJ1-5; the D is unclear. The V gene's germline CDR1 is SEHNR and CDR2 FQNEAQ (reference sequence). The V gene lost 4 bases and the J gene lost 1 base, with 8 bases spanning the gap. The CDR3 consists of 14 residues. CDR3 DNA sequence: TGTGCCAGCAGCTCGGGCCCCAGCAATCAGCCCCAGCATTTT. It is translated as CASSSGPSNQPQHF.

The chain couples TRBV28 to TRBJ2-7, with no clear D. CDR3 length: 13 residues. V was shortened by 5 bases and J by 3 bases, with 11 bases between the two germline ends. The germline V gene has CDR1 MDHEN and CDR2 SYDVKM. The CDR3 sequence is CASSPSEDYEQYF. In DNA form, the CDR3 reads TGTGCCAGCAGTCCCTCAGAAGACTACGAGCAGTACTTC.

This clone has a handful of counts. The CDR3 is CASADRALGNTIYF. The CDR3 region has the DNA TGTGCCAGCGCGGACAGAGCTCTCGGAAACACCATATATTTT. The chain is built from TRBV11-2 and TRBJ1-3; weak D call: TRBD1 (6 bases). The CDR3 runs 14 residues. V dropped 8 bases and J dropped 4 bases, with 15 bases sitting between them. CDR1 is SGHAT and CDR2 is FQNNGV in the germline V gene.

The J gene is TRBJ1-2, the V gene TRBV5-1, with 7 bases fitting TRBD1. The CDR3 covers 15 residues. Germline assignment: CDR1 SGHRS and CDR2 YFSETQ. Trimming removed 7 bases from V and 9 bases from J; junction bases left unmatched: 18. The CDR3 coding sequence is TGCGCCAGCCGCCCTCGTGAGACAGGGATTCACCGCTACACCTTC. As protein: CASRPRETGIHRYTF.

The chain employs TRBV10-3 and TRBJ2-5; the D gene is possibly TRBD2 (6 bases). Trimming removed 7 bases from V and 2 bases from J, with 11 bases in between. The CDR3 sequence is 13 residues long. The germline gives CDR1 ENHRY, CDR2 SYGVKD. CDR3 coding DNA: TGTGCCATCAAGGAGGGGTTACAAGAGACCCAGTACTTC. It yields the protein CAIKEGLQETQYF.

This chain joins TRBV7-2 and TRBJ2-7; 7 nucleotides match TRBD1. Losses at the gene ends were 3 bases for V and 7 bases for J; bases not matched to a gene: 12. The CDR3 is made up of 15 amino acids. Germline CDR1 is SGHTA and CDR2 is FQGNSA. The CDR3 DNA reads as TGTGCCAGCAGCTTCCGACAGGGCCCAGTGTATGAGCAGTACTTC. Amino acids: CASSFRQGPVYEQYF.